This TCR beta chain was obtained from a study of T cell responses to AZD1222 COVID-19 vaccine. General study results and limits: Just a handful of people given AZD1222 tested seropositive at baseline. White British ancestry dominated among donors, who included more females, and clonal diversity was possibly underestimated. Repertoire sampling occurred only after the peak T cell response.

Trimming pared 4 bases from V and 2 bases from J, leaving 18 bases between. The V gene's germline CDR1 is MGHRA and CDR2 YSYEKL. CDR3 length: 17 residues. Profiling relied on immunoSEQ multiplex PCR, and the TCRdb table lists in-frame clones only, not all of them. Among some 140,000 clones listed, 85% to 90% were seen once. As regards this clone: What it binds is not known.

This receptor was identified in an adult in good health. This specimen consisted of peripheral blood, obtained on day 0 of MenACWY control vaccination. This chain uses TRBV4-1 with TRBJ1-3; D possibly corresponds to TRBD1 (6 bases). CDR3 amino acids: CASSRQDWAGAGNTIYF. As DNA, the CDR3 is TGCGCCAGCAGCCGCCAAGATTGGGCAGGGGCTGGAAACACCATATATTTT.